This is a list of T cell receptor beta chains from one sample in a study of T cell repertoires in cytomegalovirus infection. No antigen has been assigned to these receptors. TCRdb recomputed calls from the reads with MiXCR, one row per CDR3 protein. The profile shows roughly 990,000 distinct CDR3 sequences, 31% of them singletons. Sample: cultured CD8+ T cells from PBMCs, taken from culture after CMV antigen stimulation. The receptors come from a human donor in good health (CMV status not recorded). Some clones in this sample may be carry-over from other donors' samples. CDR3s include the opening cysteine and the closing phenylalanine or tryptophan. The D gene is left open where the match is weak. Only some rows state a clone size, as once, few, many or a class for expanded clones.

cdr3_length j_call v_call d_call clone_size cdr3_nt cdr3_aa
15 TRBJ1-1 TRBV7-9 NA NA TGTGCCAGCAGCTCCCTACAGGGTCTGAACACTGAAGCTTTCTTT CASSSLQGLNTEAFF
15 TRBJ2-7 TRBV7-6 TRBD2 NA TGTGCCAGCAGCTTTTCTAGCGGGGGAAACTACGAGCAGTACTTC CASSFSSGGNYEQYF
11 TRBJ1-2 TRBV6-1 NA NA TGTGCCAGCAGGGAATTCGCTGGCTACACCTTC CASREFAGYTF
14 TRBJ2-5 TRBV7-9 NA NA TGTGCCAGCAGCCGACTCGGACTTCAAGAGACCCAGTACTTC CASSRLGLQETQYF
13 TRBJ1-2 TRBV27 NA NA TGTGCCAGCAGTTCGCACCCAAACTATGGCTACACCTTC CASSSHPNYGYTF
15 TRBJ2-1 TRBV6-5 TRBD1 NA TGTGCCAGCAGGGGACAGGGGATTATTTACAATGAGCAGTTCTTC CASRGQGIIYNEQFF
14 TRBJ2-7 TRBV7-9 NA NA TGTGCCAGCAGCCACCGGCACAGCCCCTACGAGCAGTACTTC CASSHRHSPYEQYF
12 TRBJ1-2 TRBV7-2 NA many TGTGCCAGCAGCTACACCGGGTATGGCTACACCTTC CASSYTGYGYTF
17 TRBJ1-2 TRBV19 NA NA TGTGCCAGTAGTATAGACCCAACGGACAGAAGCAACTATGGCTACACCTTC CASSIDPTDRSNYGYTF
17 TRBJ2-2 TRBV9 TRBD2 NA TGTGCCAGCAGCGTATACGTGGCGGGGGCGAACACCGGGGAGCTGTTTTTT CASSVYVAGANTGELFF
15 TRBJ1-1 TRBV25-1 TRBD1 NA TGTGCCAGCAGTGAATACGGGACAGCGAACACTGAAGCTTTCTTT CASSEYGTANTEAFF
15 TRBJ1-5 TRBV27 NA few TGTGCCAGCAGTGAGGGGGGCCATAGCAATCAGCCCCAGCATTTT CASSEGGHSNQPQHF
13 TRBJ2-5 TRBV19 NA NA TGTGCCAGTAGTATCATGGTTCGGGAGACCCAGTACTTC CASSIMVRETQYF
15 TRBJ2-7 TRBV6-1 TRBD2 NA TGTGCCAGCAGTGACTACTCGGGGGGGATCTACGAGCAGTACTTC CASSDYSGGIYEQYF
13 TRBJ2-3 TRBV7-7 TRBD1 many TGTGCCAGCAGCCGGACAGGGGGAGATACGCAGTATTTT CASSRTGGDTQYF
15 TRBJ1-1 TRBV19 NA NA TGTGCCAGTACCCCTCGGGGAGGGGTGAACACTGAAGCTTTCTTT CASTPRGGVNTEAFF
15 TRBJ2-7 TRBV11-2 NA few TGTGCCAGCAGCTTCGGCAACAGGGTATCCTACGAGCAGTACTTC CASSFGNRVSYEQYF
15 TRBJ1-4 TRBV7-9 NA few TGTGCCAGCAGCCCCCCAGGGAGAACTAATGAAAAACTGTTTTTT CASSPPGRTNEKLFF
15 TRBJ2-5 TRBV28 TRBD1 NA TGTGCCAGCCGTCGACAGGGCAGGGGCCAAGAGACCCAGTACTTC CASRRQGRGQETQYF
16 TRBJ2-7 TRBV27 NA few NA CASSSSRHEGAYEQYF
18 TRBJ2-1 TRBV5-1 NA NA NA CASSFVAGGIIPWNERFF
17 TRBJ2-2 TRBV7-6 NA many TGTGCCAGCAGCCTTCCTTTGCGGGGCCGGAACACCGGGGAGCTGTTTTTT CASSLPLRGRNTGELFF
16 TRBJ2-1 TRBV5-5 NA NA TGTGCCAGCAGCTTGTCCAGGGAAAAGCCCTACAATGAGCAGTTCTTC CASSLSREKPYNEQFF
13 TRBJ1-1 TRBV7-9 NA NA TGTGCCAGCAGCCCTCAATCAGGGACTGAAGCTTTCTTT CASSPQSGTEAFF
18 TRBJ2-3 TRBV15 TRBD1 few TGTGCCACCAGCAGACTCGGGGCCACAGGGGCTCACACAGATACGCAGTATTTT CATSRLGATGAHTDTQYF
15 TRBJ1-1 TRBV7-3 NA NA TGTGCCAGCAGCTTAGGTCCGGGTGGAGGCACTGAAGCTTTCTTT CASSLGPGGGTEAFF
15 TRBJ1-6 TRBV9 NA NA TGTGCCAGCAGCCTACGACGTACCTATAATTCACCCCTCCACTTT CASSLRRTYNSPLHF
15 TRBJ1-2 TRBV9 TRBD1 few TGTGCCAGCAGCGTAGGACAGGGTGGGAACTATGGCTACACCTTC CASSVGQGGNYGYTF
15 TRBJ2-5 TRBV9 NA NA TGTGCCAGCAGGAGAGGAGGGGGGGTCCAAGAGACCCAGTACTTC CASRRGGGVQETQYF